The T cell receptor (beta chain) under discussion was sequenced for a study of regulatory T cells in long-lasting Graves disease. Germline CDR1 is SGHRS and CDR2 is YFSETQ. There are 16 residues in the CDR3. J lost 3 bases, V lost 2 bases, and 11 bases had no gene match. According to the study, TCR beta libraries were built with iRepertoire HTBI primers and CDR3-region Arm-PCR. TCRdb re-called the multiplex PCR reads with MiXCR, one entry per CDR3 protein. The data contain roughly 500,000 distinct CDR3 sequences, around 13% of them seen just once; the ten biggest clones take up over 15%. The sample's time point: newly diagnosed GD, antithyroid drugs for less than 3 months. Construction of the TCR library relied on RNA isolated from PBMCs. This clonotype was counted many times. The same sample was also used in a study of T cells in Graves' hyperthyroidism and ophthalmopathy.

The chain combines TRBV5-1 with TRBJ2-7, with TRBD1 identical over 7 bases. The receptor was isolated from a woman between 50 and 59 years old with Graves disease. Material: peripheral blood mononuclear cells (PBMCs), obtained at new diagnosis, from a patient treated with antithyroid drugs. The CDR3 nucleotides read TGCGCCAGCAGCTTTCCAGGGACAGAGAACATCTACGAGCAGTACTTC. Protein: CASSFPGTENIYEQYF.